This T cell receptor (beta chain) was retrieved from a study of type 1 regulatory T cells. In the study overall: T-allo10 is an in vitro-generated, Tr1-enriched CD4 T cell product specific for alloantigen.

This clonotype was seen more than once but under ten times. TCRdb re-derived calls from the reads in MiXCR, one entry per CDR3 protein. The data contain about 97,000 distinct CDR3 sequences, 30% to 35% of them singletons. The sample consisted of CD4+ T cells, either the whole sample or a sorted fraction (not recorded which). The sequence was obtained from a human donor in good health.

Here the CDR3 reads CASSQDLSTDTQYF. The CDR3 DNA follows: TGTGCCAGCAGCCAAGATCTAAGCACAGATACGCAGTATTTT. The chain links TRBV14 to TRBJ2-3; D is uncertain. CDR3 length: 14 residues. Germline V gene sequence: CDR1 SGHDN, CDR2 FVKESK. With 0 bases removed from V and 0 bases from J, the gap between germline ends came to 4 bases.